This paragraph covers one T cell receptor (beta chain) sequence. Antigen: not known. The sample comes from a study of shared clonotypes between healthy human individuals. CD45RO-negative, CCR7-selected cells formed the naive CD8 fraction, which excluded terminally differentiated effector memory CD45RA+ cells. Study-level results: Naive subsets tended to show greater estimated richness than memory subsets.

TCRdb's table, derived via immunoSEQ multiplex PCR, lists solely in-frame clones and lacks some. Of nearly 2 million clones in the sample, about 95% were seen once. The germline gives CDR1 MNHNY, CDR2 SVGAGI (reference sequence). The length of the CDR3 is 14 residues. V was clipped by 0 bases and J by 4 bases, with 8 bases between them. V gene TRBV6-6 combines with J gene TRBJ2-3, with D perhaps TRBD2 (5 bases). This sequence originates from a man between 18 and 35 years old in good health. The sequencing sample was made of naive CD8+ T cells sorted from blood. CDR3 coding DNA: TGTGCCAGCAGTTACTCGGCGGGTGCAGATACGCAGTATTTT. Residues: CASSYSAGADTQYF.